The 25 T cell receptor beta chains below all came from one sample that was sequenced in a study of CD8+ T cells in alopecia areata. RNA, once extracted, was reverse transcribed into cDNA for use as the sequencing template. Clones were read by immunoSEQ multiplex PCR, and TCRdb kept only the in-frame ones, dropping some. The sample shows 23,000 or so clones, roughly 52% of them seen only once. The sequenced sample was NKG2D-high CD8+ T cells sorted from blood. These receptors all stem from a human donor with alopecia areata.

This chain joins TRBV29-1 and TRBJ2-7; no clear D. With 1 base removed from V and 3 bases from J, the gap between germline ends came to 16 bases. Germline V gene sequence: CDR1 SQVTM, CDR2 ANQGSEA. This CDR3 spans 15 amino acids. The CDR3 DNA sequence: TGCAGCGTTGAAGGATCCCAATCGGGTGACTACGAGCAGTACTTC. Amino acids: CSVEGSQSGDYEQYF.

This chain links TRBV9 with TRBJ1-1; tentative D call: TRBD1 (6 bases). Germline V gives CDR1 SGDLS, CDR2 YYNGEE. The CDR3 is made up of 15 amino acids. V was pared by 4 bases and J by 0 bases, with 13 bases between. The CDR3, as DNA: TGTGCCAGCAGCCCTCGGACAGTAATGAACACTGAAGCTTTCTTT. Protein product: CASSPRTVMNTEAFF.

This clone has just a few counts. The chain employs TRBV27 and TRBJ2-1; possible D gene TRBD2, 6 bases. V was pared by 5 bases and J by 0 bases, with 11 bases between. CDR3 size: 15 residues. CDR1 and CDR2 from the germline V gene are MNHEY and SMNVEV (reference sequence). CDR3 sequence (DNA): TGTGCCAGCAGTAGTGGGGGAGGCTCCTACAATGAGCAGTTCTTC. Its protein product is CASSSGGGSYNEQFF.

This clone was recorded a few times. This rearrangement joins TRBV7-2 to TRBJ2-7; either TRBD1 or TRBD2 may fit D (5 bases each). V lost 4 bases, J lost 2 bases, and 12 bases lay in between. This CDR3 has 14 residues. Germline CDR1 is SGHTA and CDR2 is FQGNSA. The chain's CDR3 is CASSSRMGAYEQYF. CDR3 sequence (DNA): TGTGCCAGCAGCTCCAGGATGGGGGCCTACGAGCAGTACTTC.

The CDR3 nucleotides read TGTGCCAGCAGTTTAGGGCCAAACGCTGAAGCTTTCTTT. Protein: CASSLGPNAEAFF. The chain joins TRBV27 to TRBJ1-1, with no clear D. V was trimmed by 2 bases and J by 6 bases, leaving 10 bases between them. The CDR3 is 13 amino acids. The germline gives CDR1 MNHEY, CDR2 SMNVEV (reference sequence).

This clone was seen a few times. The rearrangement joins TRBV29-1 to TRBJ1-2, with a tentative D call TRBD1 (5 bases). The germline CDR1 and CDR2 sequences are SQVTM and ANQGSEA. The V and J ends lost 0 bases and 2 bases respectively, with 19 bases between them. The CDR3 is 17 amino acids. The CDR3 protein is CSVEDRGVEDPNYGYTF. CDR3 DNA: TGCAGCGTTGAAGACCGGGGGGTCGAAGATCCAAACTATGGCTACACCTTC.

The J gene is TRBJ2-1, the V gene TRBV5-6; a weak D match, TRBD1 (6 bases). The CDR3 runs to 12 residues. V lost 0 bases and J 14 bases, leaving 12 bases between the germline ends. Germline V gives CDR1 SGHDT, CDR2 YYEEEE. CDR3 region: CASSLAAGAEFF. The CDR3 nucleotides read TGTGCCAGCAGCTTGGCCGCAGGGGCCGAGTTCTTC.

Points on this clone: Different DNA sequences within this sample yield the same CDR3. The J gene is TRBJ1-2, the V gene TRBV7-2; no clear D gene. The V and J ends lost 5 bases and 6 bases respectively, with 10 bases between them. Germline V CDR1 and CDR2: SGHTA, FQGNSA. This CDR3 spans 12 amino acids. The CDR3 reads CASSPRTDGYTF. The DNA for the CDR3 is TGTGCCAGCAGCCCAAGAACGGATGGCTACACCTTC.

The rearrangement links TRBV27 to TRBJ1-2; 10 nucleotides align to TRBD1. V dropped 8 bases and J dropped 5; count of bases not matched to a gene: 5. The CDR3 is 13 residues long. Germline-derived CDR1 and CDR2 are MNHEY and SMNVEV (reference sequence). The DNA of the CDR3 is TGTGCCAGCGCACCGGGACAGGGGTATGGCTACACCTTC. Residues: CASAPGQGYGYTF.

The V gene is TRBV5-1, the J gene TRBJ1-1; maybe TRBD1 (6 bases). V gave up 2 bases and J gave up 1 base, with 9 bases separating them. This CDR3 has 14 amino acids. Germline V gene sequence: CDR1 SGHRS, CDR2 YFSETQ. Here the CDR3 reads CASSFRGENTEAFF. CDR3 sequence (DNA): TGCGCCAGCAGCTTTAGGGGGGAGAACACTGAAGCTTTCTTT.

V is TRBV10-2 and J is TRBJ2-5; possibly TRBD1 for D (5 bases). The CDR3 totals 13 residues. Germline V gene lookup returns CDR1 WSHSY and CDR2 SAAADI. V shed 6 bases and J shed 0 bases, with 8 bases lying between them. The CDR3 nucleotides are TGCGCCAGCAGCGGACAAGACCAAGAGACCCAGTACTTC. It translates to CASSGQDQETQYF.

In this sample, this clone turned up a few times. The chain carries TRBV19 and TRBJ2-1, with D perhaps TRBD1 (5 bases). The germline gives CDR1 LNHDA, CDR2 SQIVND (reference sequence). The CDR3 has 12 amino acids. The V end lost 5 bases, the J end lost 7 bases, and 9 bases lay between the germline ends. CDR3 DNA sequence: TGTGCCAGTAGTCCCGACAGTAATGAGCAGTTCTTC. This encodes CASSPDSNEQFF. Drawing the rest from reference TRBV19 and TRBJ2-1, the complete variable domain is DGGITQSPKYLFRKEGQNVTLSCEQNLNHDAMYWYRQDPGQGLRLIYYSQIVNDFQKGDIAEGYSVSREKKESFPLTVTSAQKNPTAFYLCASSPDSNEQFFGPGTRLTVL.

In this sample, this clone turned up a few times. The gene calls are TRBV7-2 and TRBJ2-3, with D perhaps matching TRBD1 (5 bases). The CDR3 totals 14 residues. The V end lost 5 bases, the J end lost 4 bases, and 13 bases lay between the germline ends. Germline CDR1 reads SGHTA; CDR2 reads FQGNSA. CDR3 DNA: TGTGCCAGCAGCCCTACTAAAGGGGCAGATACGCAGTATTTT. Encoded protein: CASSPTKGADTQYF.

The CDR3 nucleotides read TGTGCCAGCTCACCACCAATTCCCCCGGACAGCCAAAACGAAGAGACCCAGTACTTC. Its protein product is CASSPPIPPDSQNEETQYF. This chain connects TRBV18 to TRBJ2-5; the D gene is possibly TRBD1 (6 bases). The V gene lost 0 bases and the J gene lost 3 bases, with 23 bases spanning the gap. Per germline, CDR1 KGHSH and CDR2 LQKENI. The CDR3 has 19 amino acids.

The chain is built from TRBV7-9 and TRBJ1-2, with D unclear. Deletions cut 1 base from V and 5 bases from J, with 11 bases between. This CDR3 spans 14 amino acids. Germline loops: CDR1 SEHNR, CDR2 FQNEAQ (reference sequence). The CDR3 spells CASSLEEGRYGYTF. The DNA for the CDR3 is TGTGCCAGCAGCTTAGAGGAGGGTCGGTATGGCTACACCTTC.

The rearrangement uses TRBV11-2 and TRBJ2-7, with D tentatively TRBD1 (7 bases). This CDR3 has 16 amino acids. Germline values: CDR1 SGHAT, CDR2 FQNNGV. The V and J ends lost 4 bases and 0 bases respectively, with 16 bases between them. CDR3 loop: CASSSPSRGVSYEQYF. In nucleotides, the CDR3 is TGTGCCAGCAGCTCCCCAAGCAGGGGGGTCTCCTACGAGCAGTACTTC.

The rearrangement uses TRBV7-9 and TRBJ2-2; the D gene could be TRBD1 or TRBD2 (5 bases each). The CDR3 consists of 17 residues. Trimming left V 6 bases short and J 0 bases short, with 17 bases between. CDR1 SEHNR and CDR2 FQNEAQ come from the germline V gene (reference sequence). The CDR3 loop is CASSRQGTLANTGELFF. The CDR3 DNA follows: TGTGCCAGCAGTCGTCAAGGGACCTTGGCGAACACCGGGGAGCTGTTTTTT.

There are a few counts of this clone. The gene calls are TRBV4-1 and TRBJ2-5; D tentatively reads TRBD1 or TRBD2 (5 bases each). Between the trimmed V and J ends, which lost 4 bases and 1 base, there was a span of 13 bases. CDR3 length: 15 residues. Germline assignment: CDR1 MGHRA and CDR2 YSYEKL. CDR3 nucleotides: TGCGCCAGCAGCCGCGAGGGGCAGACCCAAGAGACCCAGTACTTC. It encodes CASSREGQTQETQYF.

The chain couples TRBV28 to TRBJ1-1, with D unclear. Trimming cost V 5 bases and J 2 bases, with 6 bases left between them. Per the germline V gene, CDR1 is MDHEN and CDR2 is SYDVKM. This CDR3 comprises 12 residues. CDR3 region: CASSPGNTEAFF. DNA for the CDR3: TGTGCCAGCAGTCCCGGTAACACTGAAGCTTTCTTT.

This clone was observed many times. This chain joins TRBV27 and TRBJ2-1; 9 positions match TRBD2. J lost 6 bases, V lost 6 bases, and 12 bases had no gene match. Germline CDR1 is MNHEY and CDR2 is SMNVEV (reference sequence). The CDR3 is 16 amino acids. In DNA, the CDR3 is TGTGCCAGCAGACCAAACCCTAGCGGGGCGGGCAATGAGCAGTTCTTC. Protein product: CASRPNPSGAGNEQFF.

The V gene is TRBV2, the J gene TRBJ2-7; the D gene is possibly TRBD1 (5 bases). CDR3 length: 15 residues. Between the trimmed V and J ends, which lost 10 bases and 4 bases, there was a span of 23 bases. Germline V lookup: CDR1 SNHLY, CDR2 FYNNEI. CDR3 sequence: CAIQRQSLSYYEQYF. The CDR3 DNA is TGTGCCATCCAGAGACAGTCGCTCTCCTATTACGAGCAGTACTTC.

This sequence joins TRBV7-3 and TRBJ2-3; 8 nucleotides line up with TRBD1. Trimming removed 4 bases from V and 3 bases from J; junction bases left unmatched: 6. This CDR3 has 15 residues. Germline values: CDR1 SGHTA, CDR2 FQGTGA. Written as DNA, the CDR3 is TGTGCCAGCAGCTCTACAGGGGGTAGTACAGATACGCAGTATTTT. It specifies CASSSTGGSTDTQYF.

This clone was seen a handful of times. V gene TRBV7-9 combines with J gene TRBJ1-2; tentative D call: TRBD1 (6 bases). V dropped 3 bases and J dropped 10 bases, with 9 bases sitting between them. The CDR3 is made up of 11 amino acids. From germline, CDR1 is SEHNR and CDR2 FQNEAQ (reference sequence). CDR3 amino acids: CASSLGTTYTF. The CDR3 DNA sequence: TGTGCCAGCAGCTTGGGGACAACCTACACCTTC.

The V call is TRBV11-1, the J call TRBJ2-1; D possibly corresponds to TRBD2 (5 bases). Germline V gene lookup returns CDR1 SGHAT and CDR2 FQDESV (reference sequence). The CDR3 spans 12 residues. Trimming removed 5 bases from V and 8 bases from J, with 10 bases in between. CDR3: CASSADYDEQFF. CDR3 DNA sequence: TGTGCCAGCAGCGCCGACTATGATGAGCAGTTCTTC. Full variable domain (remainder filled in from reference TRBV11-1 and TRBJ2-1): EAEVAQSPRYKITEKSQAVAFWCDPISGHATLYWYRQILGQGPELLVQFQDESVVDDSQLPKDRFSAERLKGVDSTLKIQPAELGDSAMYLCASSADYDEQFFGPGTRLTVL.

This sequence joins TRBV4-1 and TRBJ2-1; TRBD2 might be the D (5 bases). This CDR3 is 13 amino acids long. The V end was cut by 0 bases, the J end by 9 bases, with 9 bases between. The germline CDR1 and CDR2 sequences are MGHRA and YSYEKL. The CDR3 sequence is CASSQEVRGEQFF. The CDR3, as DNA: TGCGCCAGCAGCCAAGAGGTCCGGGGTGAGCAGTTCTTC.